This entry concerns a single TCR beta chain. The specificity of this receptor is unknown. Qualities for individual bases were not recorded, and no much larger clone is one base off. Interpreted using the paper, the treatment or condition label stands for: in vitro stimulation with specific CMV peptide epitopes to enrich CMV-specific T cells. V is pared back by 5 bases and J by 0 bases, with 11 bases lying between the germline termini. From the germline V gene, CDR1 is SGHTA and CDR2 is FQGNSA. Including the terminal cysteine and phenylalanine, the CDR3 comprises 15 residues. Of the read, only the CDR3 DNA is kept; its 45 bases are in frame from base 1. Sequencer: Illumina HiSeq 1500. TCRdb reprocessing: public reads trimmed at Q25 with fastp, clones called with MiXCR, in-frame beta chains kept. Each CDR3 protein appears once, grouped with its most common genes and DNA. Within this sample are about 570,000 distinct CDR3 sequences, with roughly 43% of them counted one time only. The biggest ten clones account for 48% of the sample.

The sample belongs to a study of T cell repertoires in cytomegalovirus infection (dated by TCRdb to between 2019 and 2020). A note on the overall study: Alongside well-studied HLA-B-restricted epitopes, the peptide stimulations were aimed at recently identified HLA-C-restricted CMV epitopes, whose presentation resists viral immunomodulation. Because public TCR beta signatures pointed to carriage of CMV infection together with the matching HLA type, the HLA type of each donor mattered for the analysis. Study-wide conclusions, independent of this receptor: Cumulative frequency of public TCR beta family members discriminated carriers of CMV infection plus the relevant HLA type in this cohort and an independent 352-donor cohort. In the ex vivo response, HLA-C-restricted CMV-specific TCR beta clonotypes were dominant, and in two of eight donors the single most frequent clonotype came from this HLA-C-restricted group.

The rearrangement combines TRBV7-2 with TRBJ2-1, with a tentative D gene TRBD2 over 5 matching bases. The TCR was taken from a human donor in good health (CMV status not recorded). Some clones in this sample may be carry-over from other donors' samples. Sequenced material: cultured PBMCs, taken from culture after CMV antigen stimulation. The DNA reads TGTGCCAGCAGCCGAAGGGAGAGCTCCTACAATGAGCAGTTCTTC. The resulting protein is CASSRRESSYNEQFF.